This TCR beta chain was captured in a study of blood T cell repertoires in COVID-19. Trimming removed 0 bases at V and 4 bases at J, with 14 bases between. This CDR3 spans 16 amino acids. Germline CDR1 PRHDT, CDR2 FYEKMQ (reference sequence). The method was immunoSEQ multiplex PCR; TCRdb's version includes in-frame clones alone and lacks a portion of them. Of about 170,000 clones detected, less than 85% appear once; the ten largest clones hold about 3%. Input material: peripheral blood. This clonotype originated in a woman of 80 years or more with acute or convalescent COVID-19. The chain couples TRBV13 to TRBJ2-3; D gene uncertain. The CDR3: CASSLGQARLSDTQYF. The CDR3 coding sequence is TGTGCCAGCAGCTTAGGCCAAGCGAGGTTGTCAGATACGCAGTATTTT.